The 6 T cell receptor beta chains in this list originate from one sample, sequenced in a study of T cell responses to AZD1222 COVID-19 vaccine. Libraries were prepared by immunoSEQ multiplex PCR; TCRdb keeps only in-frame clonotypes and omits some of them. The table records tens of thousands of clones, about 80% of them present only once. Sequencing was performed on peripheral blood, taken on day 0 of AZD1222 vaccination. All receptors come from an adult in good health.

V is TRBV29-1 and J is TRBJ1-1; maybe TRBD1 (6 bases). This CDR3 has 13 amino acids. V was trimmed by 7 bases and J by 1 base, leaving 13 bases between them. Germline lookup yields CDR1 SQVTM and CDR2 ANQGSEA. For the CDR3, the DNA is TGCAGCGCGCGCAGGGGTGGGAACACTGAAGCTTTCTTT. Its translation is CSARRGGNTEAFF.

The rearrangement uses TRBV29-1 and TRBJ2-4; maybe TRBD1 (6 bases). The CDR3 sequence is 14 residues long. V was clipped by 4 bases and J by 5 bases, with 15 bases between them. Germline CDR1 is SQVTM and CDR2 is ANQGSEA. The CDR3 DNA reads as TGCAGCGTTGTAATGAGGGGGTCTCAAAACATTCAGTACTTC. Protein: CSVVMRGSQNIQYF.

V gene TRBV7-2 combines with J gene TRBJ2-7, with 8 bases lining up with TRBD1. The CDR3 extends over 14 amino acids. Germline V gene data show CDR1 as SGHTA and CDR2 as FQGNSA. The V and J ends lost 6 bases and 4 bases, in that order; junction bases with no gene match: 8. As DNA, the CDR3 is TGTGCCAGCAGTCTTACAGGGGGTAGGTACGAGCAGTACTTC. The encoded protein is CASSLTGGRYEQYF.

This clone came up once. The chain is built from TRBV10-1 and TRBJ2-5; 9 nucleotides line up with TRBD2. The CDR3 is made up of 15 amino acids. Germline CDR1 is WNHNN and CDR2 is SYGVQD (reference sequence). V lost 5 bases to trimming and J lost 4 bases; unmatched junction nucleotides: 8. Here the CDR3 reads CASSTIAGAGETQYF. The CDR3 nucleotides read TGCGCCAGCAGTACTATAGCGGGAGCTGGAGAGACCCAGTACTTC.

This rearrangement joins TRBV7-9 to TRBJ2-4; D gene ambiguous. The CDR3 loop spans 10 amino acids. V lost 4 bases and J lost 7, with 2 bases in between. Germline CDR1 reads SEHNR; CDR2 reads FQNEAQ (reference sequence). Here the CDR3 DNA reads TGTGCCAGCAGCTCGAACATTCAGTACTTC. This gives the protein CASSSNIQYF.

The V and J genes are TRBV6-5 and TRBJ1-4; D is undetermined. This CDR3 region has 15 residues. Germline CDR1 is MNHEY and CDR2 is SVGAGI. The V gene lost 0 bases and the J gene lost 2 bases, with 7 bases spanning the gap. CDR3: CASSYSGDTNEKLFF. CDR3 sequence (DNA): TGTGCCAGCAGTTACTCAGGCGATACTAATGAAAAACTGTTTTTT.